This T cell receptor beta chain was profiled in a study of cytomegalovirus exposure and HLA in healthy donors. Concerning this clone itself: Antigen specificity is unknown.

V lost 2 bases and J 8 bases, leaving 18 bases between the germline ends. Germline loops: CDR1 MNHNS, CDR2 SASEGT. The CDR3 consists of 15 residues. Study-wide results and limits: A later analysis reportedly found fewer N-insertions in an Asian-associated ancestry cluster than the roughly 670-donor mean.

It was with 60 Vbeta and 13 Jbeta primers that the PCR ran. Clones were sequenced by immunoSEQ multiplex PCR, and TCRdb holds only the in-frame ones, with some missing. The sample contains fewer than 100,000 clones, about 81% of which appear only once. The chain is built from TRBV6-1 and TRBJ1-2; possible D gene TRBD1, 5 bases. Sequences were obtained from PBMCs. The sequence came from a woman in her forties in good health and CMV-seropositive. The CDR3, as DNA: TGTGCCAGCAGTGAAAAAATTGAAGGGGCGCGGGGCTACACCTTC. Protein: CASSEKIEGARGYTF.